The entry below describes one TCR beta chain. Its antigen remains undetermined. Base qualities are not recorded, but no much larger clone differs from it by a single base. Whole blood was collected in K2EDTA tubes by collaborating institutions according to the institutions' own protocols. Collaborator samples were shipped for TCRbeta analysis as frozen whole blood, isolated PBMCs, or DNA extracted from either sample type. These data belong to a study of blood T cell repertoires in COVID-19 (dated by TCRdb to about 2020). As for the study more broadly: Samples from collaborators originated in the United States, Italy and Spain and spanned both the acute and convalescent phases of COVID-19. The material from the prospective study consisted of cDNA or gDNA derived from T cells, B-cell-depleted T cells, or PBMCs. The dataset comprised deeply sampled blood TCRbeta repertoires from subjects exposed to, actively infected with, or recovered from COVID-19. A freely available public database, intended as a resource for researchers studying the immune response to SARS-CoV-2, is where the repertoires were released. Samples were obtained from the ongoing ImmuneRACE study (first 160 participants) and from over a thousand subjects provided by 6 global collaborators. Nearly every sample came with metadata listing a de-identified subject ID, COVID-19 status, age in years and sex. Where HLA class I and class II types were available, the types were taken from metadata supplied by the sample provider, not from assay-based typing.

The full study reports these points: The amount of clinical and demographic metadata varied by source and participant and was provided uncurated.

The germline V gene specifies LGHNA as CDR1 and YSLEER as CDR2. Trimming removed 0 bases from V and 4 bases from J, leaving 7 bases between the germline ends. CDR3 length: 13 amino acids, cysteine to phenylalanine. CDR3 DNA only is kept here, 39 bases in frame from base 1. TCRbeta CDR3 regions were amplified from genomic DNA by means of the immunoSEQ Assay, a bias-controlled multiplex PCR. As for how the authors treated the data: The number of nucleated cells in each sample was estimated by amplification of reference gene primers within the assay. To quantify the absolute abundance of each unique TCRbeta CDR3 rearrangement, sequence reads were collapsed and filtered. For each sample, productive Simpson clonality was calculated by taking the square root of Simpson's diversity index across productive rearrangements. The source is immuneACCESS, and TCRdb retained only in-frame sequences with V and J called. Part of the clones is not carried over; for the studies checked, unresolved V genes explain less than half of this, and the remainder is unexplained. D and trimming were read from the DNA, whereas the V and J calls and clone size are those reported in that table. Counted in this sample were around 63,000 clones; around 79% of them appeared once. The ten largest clones take up roughly 32% of the sample.

The clonotype comes from a human donor in a cohort sampled during active COVID-19. Sequenced input: peripheral blood. The chain is made from TRBV4-3 and TRBJ2-7, with the D gene call left open. The CDR3 has the sequence CASSQDYGYEQYF. The nucleotides are TGCGCCAGCAGCCAAGATTACGGGTACGAGCAGTACTTC.